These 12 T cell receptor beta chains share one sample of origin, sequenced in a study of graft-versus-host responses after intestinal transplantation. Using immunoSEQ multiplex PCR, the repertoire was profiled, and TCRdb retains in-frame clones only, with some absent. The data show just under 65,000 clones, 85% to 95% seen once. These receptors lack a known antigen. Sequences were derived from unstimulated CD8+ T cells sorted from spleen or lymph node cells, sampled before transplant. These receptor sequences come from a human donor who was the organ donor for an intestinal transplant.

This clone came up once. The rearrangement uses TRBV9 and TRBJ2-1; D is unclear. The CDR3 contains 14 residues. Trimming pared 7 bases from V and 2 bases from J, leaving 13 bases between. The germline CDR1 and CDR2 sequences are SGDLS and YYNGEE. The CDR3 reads CASSTGNTYNEQFF. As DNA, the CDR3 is TGTGCCAGCTCAACGGGTAACACCTACAATGAGCAGTTCTTC.

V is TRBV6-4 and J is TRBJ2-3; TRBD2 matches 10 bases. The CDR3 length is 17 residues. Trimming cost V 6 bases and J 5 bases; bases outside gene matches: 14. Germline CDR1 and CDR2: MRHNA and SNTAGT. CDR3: CASSRTSGGRGGDTQYF. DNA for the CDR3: TGTGCCAGCAGCCGGACTAGCGGAGGTCGAGGGGGAGATACGCAGTATTTT.

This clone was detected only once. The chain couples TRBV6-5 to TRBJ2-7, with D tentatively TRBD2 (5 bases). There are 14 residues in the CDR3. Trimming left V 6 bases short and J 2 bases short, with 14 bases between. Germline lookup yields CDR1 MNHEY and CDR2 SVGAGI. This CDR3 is CASSSSGTTYEQYF. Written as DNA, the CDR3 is TGTGCCAGCAGCTCGAGCGGCACTACCTACGAGCAGTACTTC.

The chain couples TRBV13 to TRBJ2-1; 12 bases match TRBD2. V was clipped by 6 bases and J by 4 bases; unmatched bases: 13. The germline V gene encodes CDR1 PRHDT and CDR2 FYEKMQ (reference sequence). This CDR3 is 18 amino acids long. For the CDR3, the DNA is TGTGCCAGCAGTTCGAACAGGGGGACTAGCGGGCCTTACAATGAGCAGTTCTTC. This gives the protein CASSSNRGTSGPYNEQFF.

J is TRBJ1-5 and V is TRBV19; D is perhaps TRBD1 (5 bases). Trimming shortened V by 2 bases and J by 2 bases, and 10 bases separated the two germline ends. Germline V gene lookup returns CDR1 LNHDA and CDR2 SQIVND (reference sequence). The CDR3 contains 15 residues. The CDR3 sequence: CASSIHRWGNQPQHF. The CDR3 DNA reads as TGTGCCAGTAGTATACACAGGTGGGGCAATCAGCCCCAGCATTTT.

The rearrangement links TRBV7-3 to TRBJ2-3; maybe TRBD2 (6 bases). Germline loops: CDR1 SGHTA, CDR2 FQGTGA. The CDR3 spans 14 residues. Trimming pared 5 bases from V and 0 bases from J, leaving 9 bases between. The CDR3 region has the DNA TGTGCCAGCAGCGACACTAGCAGCACAGATACGCAGTATTTT. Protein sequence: CASSDTSSTDTQYF.

CDR3 in amino acids: CASSRLRYSGNTIYF. Written as DNA, the CDR3 is TGTGCCAGCAGTAGACTCCGGTACTCTGGAAACACCATATATTTT. The rearrangement joins TRBV28 to TRBJ1-3; D remains ambiguous. Germline-derived CDR1 and CDR2 are MDHEN and SYDVKM. CDR3 length: 15 residues. Trimming took off 5 bases at V and 0 bases at J, with 11 bases between the two ends.

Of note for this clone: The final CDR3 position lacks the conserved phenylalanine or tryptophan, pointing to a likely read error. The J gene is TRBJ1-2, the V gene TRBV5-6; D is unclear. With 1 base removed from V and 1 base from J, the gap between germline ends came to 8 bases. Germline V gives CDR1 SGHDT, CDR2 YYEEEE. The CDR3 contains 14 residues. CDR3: CASSLPAINYGYTL. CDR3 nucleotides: TGTGCCAGCAGCTTGCCCGCGATTAACTATGGCTACACCCTC.

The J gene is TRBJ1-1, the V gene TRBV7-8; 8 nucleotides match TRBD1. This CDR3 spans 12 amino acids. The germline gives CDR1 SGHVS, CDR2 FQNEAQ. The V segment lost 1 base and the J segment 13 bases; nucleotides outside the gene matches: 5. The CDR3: CASSLGGGQVFF. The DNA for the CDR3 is TGTGCCAGCAGCTTAGGGGGGGGACAGGTTTTCTTT.

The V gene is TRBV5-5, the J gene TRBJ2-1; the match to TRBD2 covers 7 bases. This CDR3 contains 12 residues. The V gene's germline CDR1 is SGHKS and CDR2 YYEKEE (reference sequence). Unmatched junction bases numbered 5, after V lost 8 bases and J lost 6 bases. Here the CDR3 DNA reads TGTGCCAGTCTCCCGGGAGGCAATGAGCAGTTCTTC. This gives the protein CASLPGGNEQFF.

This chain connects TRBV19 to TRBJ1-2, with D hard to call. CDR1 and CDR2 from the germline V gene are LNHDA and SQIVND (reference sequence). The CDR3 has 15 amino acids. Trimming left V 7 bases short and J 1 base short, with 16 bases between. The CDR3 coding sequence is TGTGCCAGTATCAACATGGCCGGGGATAACTATGGCTACACCTTC. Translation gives CASINMAGDNYGYTF.

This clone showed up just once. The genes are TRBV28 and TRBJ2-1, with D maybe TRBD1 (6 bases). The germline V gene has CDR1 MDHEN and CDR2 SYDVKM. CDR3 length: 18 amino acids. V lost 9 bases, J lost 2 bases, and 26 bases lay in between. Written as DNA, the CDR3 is TGTGCCAGACAGGGTCCCTTTTACGGTAAGGTGACCTACAATGAGCAGTTCTTC. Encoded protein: CARQGPFYGKVTYNEQFF.